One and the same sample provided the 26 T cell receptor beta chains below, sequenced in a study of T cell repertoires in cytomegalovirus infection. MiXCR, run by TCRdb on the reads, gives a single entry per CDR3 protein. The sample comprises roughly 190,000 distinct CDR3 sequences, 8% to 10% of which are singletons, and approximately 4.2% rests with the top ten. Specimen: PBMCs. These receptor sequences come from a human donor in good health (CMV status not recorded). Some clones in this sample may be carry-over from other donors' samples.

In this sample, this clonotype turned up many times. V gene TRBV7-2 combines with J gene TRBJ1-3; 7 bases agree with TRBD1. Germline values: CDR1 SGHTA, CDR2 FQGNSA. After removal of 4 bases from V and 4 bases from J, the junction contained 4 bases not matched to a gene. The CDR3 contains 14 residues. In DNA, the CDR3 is TGTGCCAGCAGCTCCCACAGGGGAGGAAACACCATATATTTT. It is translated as CASSSHRGGNTIYF. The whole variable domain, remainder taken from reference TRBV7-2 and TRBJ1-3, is GAGVSQSPSNKVTEKGKDVELRCDPISGHTALYWYRQSLGQGLEFLIYFQGNSAPDKSGLPSDRFSAERTGGSVSTLTIQRTQQEDSAVYLCASSSHRGGNTIYFGEGSWLTVV.

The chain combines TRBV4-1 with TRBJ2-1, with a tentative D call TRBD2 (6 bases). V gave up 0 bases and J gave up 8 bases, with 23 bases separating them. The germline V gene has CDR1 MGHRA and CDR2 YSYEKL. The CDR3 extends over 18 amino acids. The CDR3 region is CASSQDKVRDPAADEQFF. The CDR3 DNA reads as TGCGCCAGCAGCCAAGATAAGGTGCGGGACCCCGCCGCGGATGAGCAGTTCTTC.

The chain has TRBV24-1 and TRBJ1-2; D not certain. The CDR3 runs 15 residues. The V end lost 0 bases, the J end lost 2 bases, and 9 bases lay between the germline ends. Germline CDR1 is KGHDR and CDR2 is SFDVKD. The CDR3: CATSDLQELNYGYTF. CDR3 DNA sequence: TGTGCCACCAGTGATTTGCAGGAACTCAACTATGGCTACACCTTC.

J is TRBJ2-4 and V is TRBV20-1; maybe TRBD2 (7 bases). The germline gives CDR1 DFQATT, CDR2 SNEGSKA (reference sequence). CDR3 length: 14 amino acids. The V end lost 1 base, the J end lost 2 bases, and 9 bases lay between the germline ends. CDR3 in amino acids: CSARGGGPKNIQYF. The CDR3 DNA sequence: TGCAGTGCTAGAGGGGGGGGGCCCAAAAACATTCAGTACTTC.

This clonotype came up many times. CDR3 amino acids: CATLAALAKNIQYF. The CDR3 DNA sequence: TGTGCCACGTTAGCGGCCCTAGCCAAAAACATTCAGTACTTC. The J gene is TRBJ2-4, the V gene TRBV6-2 or TRBV6-3; TRBD2 is a possible D gene (6 bases). V was cut by 10 bases and J by 0 bases, with 13 bases left in between. The CDR3 contains 14 residues. Per the germline V gene, CDR1 is MNHEY and CDR2 is SVGEGT.

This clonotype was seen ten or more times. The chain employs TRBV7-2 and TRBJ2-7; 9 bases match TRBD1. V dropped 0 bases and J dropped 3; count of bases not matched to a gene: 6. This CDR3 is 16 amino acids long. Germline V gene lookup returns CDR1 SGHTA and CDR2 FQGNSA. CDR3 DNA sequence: TGTGCCAGCAGCTTAGCGGGATCGGACAGGGGCTACGAGCAGTACTTC. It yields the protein CASSLAGSDRGYEQYF.

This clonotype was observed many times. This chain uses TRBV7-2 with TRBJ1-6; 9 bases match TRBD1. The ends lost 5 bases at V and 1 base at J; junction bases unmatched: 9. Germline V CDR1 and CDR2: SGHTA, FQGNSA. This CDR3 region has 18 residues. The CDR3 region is CASSPQPGQGSYNSPLHF. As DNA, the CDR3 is TGTGCCAGCAGCCCTCAACCGGGACAGGGTTCCTATAATTCACCCCTCCACTTT.

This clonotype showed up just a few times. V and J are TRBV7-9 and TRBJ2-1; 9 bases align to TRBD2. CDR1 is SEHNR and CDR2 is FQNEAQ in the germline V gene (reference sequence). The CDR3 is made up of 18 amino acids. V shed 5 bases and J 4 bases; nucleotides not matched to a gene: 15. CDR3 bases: TGTGCCAGCAGCGCGACATTACCACTAGCGGGCGCTTACAATGAGCAGTTCTTC. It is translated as CASSATLPLAGAYNEQFF.

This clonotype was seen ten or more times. The CDR3 region is CASRIKTGTVSSEQFF. The CDR3 nucleotides read TGTGCCAGCAGAATAAAGACCGGGACAGTTTCTTCTGAGCAGTTCTTC. The chain combines TRBV7-2 with TRBJ2-1; 7 nucleotides match TRBD1. CDR3 length equals 16 residues. The ends lost 6 bases at V and 9 bases at J; junction bases unmatched: 17. CDR1 and CDR2 from the germline V gene are SGHTA and FQGNSA.

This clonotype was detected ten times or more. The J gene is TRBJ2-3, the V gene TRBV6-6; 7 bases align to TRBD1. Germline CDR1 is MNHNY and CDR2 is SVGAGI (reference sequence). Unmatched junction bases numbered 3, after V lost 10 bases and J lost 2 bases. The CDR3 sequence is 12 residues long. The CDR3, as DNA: TGTGCCACAACAGGGGTCACAGATACGCAGTATTTT. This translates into CATTGVTDTQYF.

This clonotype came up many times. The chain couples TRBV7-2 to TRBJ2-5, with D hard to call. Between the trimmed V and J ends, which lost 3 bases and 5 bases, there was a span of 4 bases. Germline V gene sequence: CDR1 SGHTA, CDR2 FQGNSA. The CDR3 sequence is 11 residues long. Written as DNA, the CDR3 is TGTGCCAGCAGCTTTCGGGAGACCCAGTACTTC. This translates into CASSFRETQYF.

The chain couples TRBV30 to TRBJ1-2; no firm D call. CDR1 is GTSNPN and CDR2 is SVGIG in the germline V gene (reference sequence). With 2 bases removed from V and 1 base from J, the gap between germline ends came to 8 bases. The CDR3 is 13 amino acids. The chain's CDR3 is CAWSRAINYGYTF. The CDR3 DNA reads TGTGCCTGGAGTCGCGCGATTAACTATGGCTACACCTTC.

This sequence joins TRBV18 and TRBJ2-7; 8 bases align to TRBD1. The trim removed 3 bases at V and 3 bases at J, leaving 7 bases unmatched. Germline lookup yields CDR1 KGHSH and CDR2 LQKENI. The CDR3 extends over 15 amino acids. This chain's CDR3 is CASSPLGQGLYEQYF. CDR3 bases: TGTGCCAGCTCACCCTTAGGACAGGGACTCTACGAGCAGTACTTC.

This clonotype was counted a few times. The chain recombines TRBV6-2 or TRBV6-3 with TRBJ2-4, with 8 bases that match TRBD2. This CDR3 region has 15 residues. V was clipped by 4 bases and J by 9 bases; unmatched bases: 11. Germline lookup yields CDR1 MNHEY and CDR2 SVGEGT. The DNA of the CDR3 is TGTGCCAGCAGTTCGGGGGGACGGACTAGCTTCATTCAGTACTTC. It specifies CASSSGGRTSFIQYF.

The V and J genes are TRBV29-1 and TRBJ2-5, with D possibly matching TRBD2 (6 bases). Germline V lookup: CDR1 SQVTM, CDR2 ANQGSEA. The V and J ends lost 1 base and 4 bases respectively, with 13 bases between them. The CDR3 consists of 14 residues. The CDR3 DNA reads TGCAGCGTTGAAGTGGGGCTGGGAGGAGAGACCCAGTACTTC. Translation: CSVEVGLGGETQYF.

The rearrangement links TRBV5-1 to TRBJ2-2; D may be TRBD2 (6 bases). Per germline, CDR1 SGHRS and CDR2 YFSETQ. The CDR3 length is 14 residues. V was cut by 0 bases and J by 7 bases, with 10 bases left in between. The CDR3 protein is CASSLGLEGGELFF. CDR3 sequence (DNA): TGCGCCAGCAGCTTGGGACTAGAGGGCGGGGAGCTGTTTTTT. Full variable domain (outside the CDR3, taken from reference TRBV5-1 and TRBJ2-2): KAGVTQTPRYLIKTRGQQVTLSCSPISGHRSVSWYQQTPGQGLQFLFEYFSETQRNKGNFPGRFSGRQFSNSRSEMNVSTLELGDSALYLCASSLGLEGGELFFGEGSRLTVL.

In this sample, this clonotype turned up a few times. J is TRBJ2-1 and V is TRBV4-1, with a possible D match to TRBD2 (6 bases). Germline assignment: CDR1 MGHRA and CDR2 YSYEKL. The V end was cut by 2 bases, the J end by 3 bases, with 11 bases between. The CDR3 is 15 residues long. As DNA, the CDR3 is TGCGCCAGCAGCCAACAGGGACTTCTCTACAATGAGCAGTTCTTC. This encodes CASSQQGLLYNEQFF.

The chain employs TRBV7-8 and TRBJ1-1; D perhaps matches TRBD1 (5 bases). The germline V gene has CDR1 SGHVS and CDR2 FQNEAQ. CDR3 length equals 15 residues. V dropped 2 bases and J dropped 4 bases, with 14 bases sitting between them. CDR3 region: CASSLTLAGPTEAFF. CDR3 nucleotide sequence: TGTGCCAGCAGCTTAACCCTCGCGGGGCCCACTGAAGCTTTCTTT. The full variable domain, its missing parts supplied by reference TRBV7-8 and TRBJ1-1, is GAGVSQSPRYKVAKRGQDVALRCDPISGHVSLFWYQQALGQGPEFLTYFQNEAQLDKSGLPSDRFFAERPEGSVSTLKIQRTQQEDSAVYLCASSLTLAGPTEAFFGQGTRLTVV.

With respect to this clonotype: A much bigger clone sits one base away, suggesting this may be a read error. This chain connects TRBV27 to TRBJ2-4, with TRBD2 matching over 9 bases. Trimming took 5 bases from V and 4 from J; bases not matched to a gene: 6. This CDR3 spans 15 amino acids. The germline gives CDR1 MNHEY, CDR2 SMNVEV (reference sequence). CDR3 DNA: TGTGCCAGCAGTCCTAGCGGGATCACAAAAAACATTCAGTACTTC. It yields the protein CASSPSGITKNIQYF.

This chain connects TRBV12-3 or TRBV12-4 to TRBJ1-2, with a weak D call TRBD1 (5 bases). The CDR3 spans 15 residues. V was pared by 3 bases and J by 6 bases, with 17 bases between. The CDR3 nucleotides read TGTGCCAGCAGTTTGAGGGGCCGCACTGGCCATGGCTACACCTTC. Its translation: CASSLRGRTGHGYTF.

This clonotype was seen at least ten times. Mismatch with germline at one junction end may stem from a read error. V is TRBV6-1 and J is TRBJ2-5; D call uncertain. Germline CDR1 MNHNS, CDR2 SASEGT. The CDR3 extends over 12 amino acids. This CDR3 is CASSQTPPMRHF. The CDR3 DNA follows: TGTGCCAGCAGTCAAACCCCTCCGATGAGACACTTC.

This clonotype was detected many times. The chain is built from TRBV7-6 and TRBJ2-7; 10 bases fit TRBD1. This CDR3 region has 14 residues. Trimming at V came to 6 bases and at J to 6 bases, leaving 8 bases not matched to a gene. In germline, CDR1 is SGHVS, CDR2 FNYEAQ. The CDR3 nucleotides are TGTGCCAGCAGTCCCGGGACAGGGGCCACCGAGCAGTACTTC. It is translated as CASSPGTGATEQYF.

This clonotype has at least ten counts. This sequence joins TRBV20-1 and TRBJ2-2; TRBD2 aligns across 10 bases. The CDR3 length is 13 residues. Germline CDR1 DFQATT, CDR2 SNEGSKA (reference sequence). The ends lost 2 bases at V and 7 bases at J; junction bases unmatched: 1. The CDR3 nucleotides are TGCAGTGCTAGACTAGCGGGGGTCGGGGAGCTGTTTTTT. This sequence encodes CSARLAGVGELFF.

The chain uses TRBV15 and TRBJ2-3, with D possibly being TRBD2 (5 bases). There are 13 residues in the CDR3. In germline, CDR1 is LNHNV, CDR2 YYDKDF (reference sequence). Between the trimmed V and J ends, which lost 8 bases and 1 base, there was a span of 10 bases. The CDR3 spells CATEGVGTDTQYF. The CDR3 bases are TGTGCCACCGAGGGAGTCGGCACAGATACGCAGTATTTT.

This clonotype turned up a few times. The CDR3 reads CASSQSGRGTNYGYTF. Written as DNA, the CDR3 is TGCGCCAGCAGTCAATCGGGCAGGGGGACTAACTATGGCTACACCTTC. This chain links TRBV23-1 with TRBJ1-2; the match to TRBD1 covers 7 bases. TRBV23-1 counts as an open reading frame of uncertain function. There are 16 residues in the CDR3. Losses at the gene ends were 0 bases for V and 0 bases for J; bases not matched to a gene: 4.

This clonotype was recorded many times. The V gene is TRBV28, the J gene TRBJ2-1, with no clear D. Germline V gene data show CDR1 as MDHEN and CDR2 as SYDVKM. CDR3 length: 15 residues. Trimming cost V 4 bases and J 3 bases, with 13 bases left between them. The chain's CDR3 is CASSYIGGYYNEQFF. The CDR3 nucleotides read TGTGCCAGCAGTTATATCGGCGGTTACTACAATGAGCAGTTCTTC.